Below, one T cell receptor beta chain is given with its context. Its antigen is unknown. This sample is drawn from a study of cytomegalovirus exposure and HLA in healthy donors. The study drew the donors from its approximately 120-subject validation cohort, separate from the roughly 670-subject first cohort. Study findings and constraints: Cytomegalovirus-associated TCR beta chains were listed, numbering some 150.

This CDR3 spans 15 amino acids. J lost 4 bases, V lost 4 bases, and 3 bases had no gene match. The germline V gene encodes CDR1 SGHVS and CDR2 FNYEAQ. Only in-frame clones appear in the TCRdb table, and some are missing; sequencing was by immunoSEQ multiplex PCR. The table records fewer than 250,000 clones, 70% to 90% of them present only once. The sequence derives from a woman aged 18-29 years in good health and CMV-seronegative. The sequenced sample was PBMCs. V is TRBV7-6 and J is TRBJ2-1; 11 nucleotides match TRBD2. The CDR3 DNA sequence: TGTGCCAGCAGCTGGACTAGCGGGTCGTACAATGAGCAGTTCTTC. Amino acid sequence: CASSWTSGSYNEQFF.